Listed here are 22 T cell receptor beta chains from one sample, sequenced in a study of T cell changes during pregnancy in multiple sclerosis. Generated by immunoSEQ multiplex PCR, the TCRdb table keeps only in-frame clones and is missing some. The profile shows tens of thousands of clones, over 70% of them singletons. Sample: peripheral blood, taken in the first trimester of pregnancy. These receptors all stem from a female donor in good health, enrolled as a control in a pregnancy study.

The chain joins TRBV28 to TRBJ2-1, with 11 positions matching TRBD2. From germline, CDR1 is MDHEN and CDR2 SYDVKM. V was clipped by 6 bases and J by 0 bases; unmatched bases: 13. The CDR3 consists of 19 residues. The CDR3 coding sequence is TGTGCCAGCAGCGACACGGGACTAGCGGTAGTTTACTCCTACAATGAGCAGTTCTTC. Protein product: CASSDTGLAVVYSYNEQFF.

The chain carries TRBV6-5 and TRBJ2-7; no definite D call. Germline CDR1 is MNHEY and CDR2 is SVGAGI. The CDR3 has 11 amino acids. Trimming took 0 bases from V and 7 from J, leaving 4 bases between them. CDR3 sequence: CASSYSTEQYF. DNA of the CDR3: TGTGCCAGCAGTTACTCGACAGAGCAGTACTTC.

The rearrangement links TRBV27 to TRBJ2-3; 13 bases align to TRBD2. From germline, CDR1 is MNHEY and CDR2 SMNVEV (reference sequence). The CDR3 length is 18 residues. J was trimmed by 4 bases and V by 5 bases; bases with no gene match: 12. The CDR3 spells CASSTSSLAGGNPDTQYF. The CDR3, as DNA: TGTGCCAGCAGTACGTCCTCACTAGCGGGAGGGAACCCAGATACGCAGTATTTT.

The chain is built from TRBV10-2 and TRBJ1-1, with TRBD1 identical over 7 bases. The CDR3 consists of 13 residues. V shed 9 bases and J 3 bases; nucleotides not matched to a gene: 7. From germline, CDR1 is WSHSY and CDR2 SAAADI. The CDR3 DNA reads TGCGCCAGTAAGAGGACAGGCGACACTGAAGCTTTCTTT. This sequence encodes CASKRTGDTEAFF.

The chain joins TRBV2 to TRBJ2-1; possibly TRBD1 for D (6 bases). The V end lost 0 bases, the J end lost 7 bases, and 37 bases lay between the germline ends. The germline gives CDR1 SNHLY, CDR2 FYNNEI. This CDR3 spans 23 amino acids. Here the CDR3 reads CASSEALGPGTNNNPQGRNEQFF. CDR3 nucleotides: TGTGCCAGCAGTGAAGCGCTGGGACCGGGAACCAACAACAACCCCCAGGGGCGGAATGAGCAGTTCTTC.

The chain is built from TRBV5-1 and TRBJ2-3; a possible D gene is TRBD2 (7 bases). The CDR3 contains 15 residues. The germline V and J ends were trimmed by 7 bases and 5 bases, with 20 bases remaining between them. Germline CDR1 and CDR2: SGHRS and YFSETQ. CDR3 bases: TGCGCCAGCGGCGTTGCGGGGGCCCACGGAGATACGCAGTATTTT. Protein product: CASGVAGAHGDTQYF. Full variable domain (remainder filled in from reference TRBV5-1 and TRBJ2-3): KAGVTQTPRYLIKTRGQQVTLSCSPISGHRSVSWYQQTPGQGLQFLFEYFSETQRNKGNFPGRFSGRQFSNSRSEMNVSTLELGDSALYLCASGVAGAHGDTQYFGPGTRLTVL.

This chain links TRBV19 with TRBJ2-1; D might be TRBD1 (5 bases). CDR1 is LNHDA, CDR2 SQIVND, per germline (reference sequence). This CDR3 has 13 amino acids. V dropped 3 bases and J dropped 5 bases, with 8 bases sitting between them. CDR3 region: CASSMTANNEQFF. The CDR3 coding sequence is TGTGCCAGTAGTATGACAGCTAACAATGAGCAGTTCTTC.

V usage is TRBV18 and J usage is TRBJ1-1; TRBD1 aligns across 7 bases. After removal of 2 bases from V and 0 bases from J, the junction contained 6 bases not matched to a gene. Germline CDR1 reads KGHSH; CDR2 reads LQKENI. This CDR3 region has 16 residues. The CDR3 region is CASSPLAGGMNTEAFF. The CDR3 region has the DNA TGTGCCAGCTCACCATTAGCAGGGGGGATGAACACTGAAGCTTTCTTT. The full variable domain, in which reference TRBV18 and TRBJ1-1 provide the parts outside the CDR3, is NAGVMQNPRHLVRRRGQEARLRCSPMKGHSHVYWYRQLPEEGLKFMVYLQKENIIDESGMPKERFSAEFPKEGPSILRIQQVVRGDSAAYFCASSPLAGGMNTEAFFGQGTRLTVV.

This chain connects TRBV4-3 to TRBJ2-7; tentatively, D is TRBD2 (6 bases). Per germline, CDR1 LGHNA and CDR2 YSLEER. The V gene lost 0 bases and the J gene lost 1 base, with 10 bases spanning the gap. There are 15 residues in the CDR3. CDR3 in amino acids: CASSQDRRGSYEQYF. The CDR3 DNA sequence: TGCGCCAGCAGCCAAGATAGGAGGGGTTCCTACGAGCAGTACTTC.

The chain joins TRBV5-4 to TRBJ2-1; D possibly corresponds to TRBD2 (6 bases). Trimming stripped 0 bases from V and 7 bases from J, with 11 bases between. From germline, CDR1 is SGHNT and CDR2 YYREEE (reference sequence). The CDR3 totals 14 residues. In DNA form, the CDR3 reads TGTGCCAGCAGCTTGGAGGCTAGCGCAAATGAGCAGTTCTTC. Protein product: CASSLEASANEQFF.

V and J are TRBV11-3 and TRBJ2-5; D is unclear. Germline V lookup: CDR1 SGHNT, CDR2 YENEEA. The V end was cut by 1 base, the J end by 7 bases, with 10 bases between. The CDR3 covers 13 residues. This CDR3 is CASSLGPLGTQYF. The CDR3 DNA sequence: TGTGCCAGCAGCTTAGGACCCCTAGGGACCCAGTACTTC.

This CDR3 reads CASSRDQRFNTEAFF. As DNA, the CDR3 is TGTGCCAGCTCCAGGGATCAGAGGTTTAACACTGAAGCTTTCTTT. V gene TRBV7-9 combines with J gene TRBJ1-1; D is perhaps TRBD1 (5 bases). CDR1 is SEHNR, CDR2 FQNEAQ, per germline (reference sequence). The ends were cut back, 8 bases at V and 2 bases at J, with 18 bases in the middle. This CDR3 comprises 15 residues.

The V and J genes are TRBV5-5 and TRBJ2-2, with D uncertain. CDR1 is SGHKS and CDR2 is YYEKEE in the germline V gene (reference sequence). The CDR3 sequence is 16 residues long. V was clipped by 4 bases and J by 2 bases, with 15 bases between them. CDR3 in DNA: TGTGCCAGCAGCCCATATTCGCTCCTAAACACCGGGGAGCTGTTTTTT. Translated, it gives CASSPYSLLNTGELFF.

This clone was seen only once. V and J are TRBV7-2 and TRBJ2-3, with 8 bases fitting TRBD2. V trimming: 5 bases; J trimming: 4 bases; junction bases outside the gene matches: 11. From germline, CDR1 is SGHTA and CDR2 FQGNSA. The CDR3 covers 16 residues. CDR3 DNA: TGTGCCAGCAGCCTGTCTGTCGGGGGGGTCTCAGATACGCAGTATTTT. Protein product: CASSLSVGGVSDTQYF.

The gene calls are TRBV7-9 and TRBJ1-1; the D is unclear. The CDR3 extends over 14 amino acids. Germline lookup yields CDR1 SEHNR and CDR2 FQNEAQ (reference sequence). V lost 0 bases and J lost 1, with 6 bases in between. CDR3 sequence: CASSLAVGNTEAFF. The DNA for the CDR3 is TGTGCCAGCAGCTTAGCGGTCGGGAACACTGAAGCTTTCTTT.

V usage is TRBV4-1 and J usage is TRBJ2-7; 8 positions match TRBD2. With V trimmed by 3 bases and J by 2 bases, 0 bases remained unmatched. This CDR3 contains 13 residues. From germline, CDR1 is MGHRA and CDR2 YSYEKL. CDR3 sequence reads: CASSQGLAYEQYF. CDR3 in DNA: TGCGCCAGCAGCCAGGGACTAGCCTACGAGCAGTACTTC.

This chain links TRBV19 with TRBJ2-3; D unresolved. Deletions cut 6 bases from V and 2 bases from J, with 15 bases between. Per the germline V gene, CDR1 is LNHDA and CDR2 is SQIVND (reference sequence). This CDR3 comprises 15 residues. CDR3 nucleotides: TGTGCCAGTAGGGCCCAGAACCCCCTCACAGATACGCAGTATTTT. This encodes CASRAQNPLTDTQYF.

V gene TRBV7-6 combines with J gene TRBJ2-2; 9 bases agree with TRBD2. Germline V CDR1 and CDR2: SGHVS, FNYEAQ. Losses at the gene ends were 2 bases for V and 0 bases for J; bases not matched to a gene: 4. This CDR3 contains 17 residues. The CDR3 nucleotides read TGTGCCAGCAGCTTAAGAGCGGGGGGCGCGAACACCGGGGAGCTGTTTTTT. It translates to CASSLRAGGANTGELFF.

CDR3 loop: CASSQLPPPSGAPITDTQYF. In nucleotides, the CDR3 is TGTGCCAGCAGCCAACTCCCCCCCCCTAGCGGGGCGCCTATCACAGATACGCAGTATTTT. This chain uses TRBV14 with TRBJ2-3; 9 bases agree with TRBD2. Germline trimming cut 2 bases from V and 2 bases from J; bases unmatched to any gene: 17. The V gene's germline CDR1 is SGHDN and CDR2 FVKESK. The CDR3 totals 20 residues.

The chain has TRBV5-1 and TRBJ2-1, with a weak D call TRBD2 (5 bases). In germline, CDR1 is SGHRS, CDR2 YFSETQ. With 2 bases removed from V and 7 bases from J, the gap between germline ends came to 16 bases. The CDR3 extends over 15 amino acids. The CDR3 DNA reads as TGCGCCAGCAGCTTTTGGCGAGTTAGGGAGAATGAGCAGTTCTTC. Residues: CASSFWRVRENEQFF.

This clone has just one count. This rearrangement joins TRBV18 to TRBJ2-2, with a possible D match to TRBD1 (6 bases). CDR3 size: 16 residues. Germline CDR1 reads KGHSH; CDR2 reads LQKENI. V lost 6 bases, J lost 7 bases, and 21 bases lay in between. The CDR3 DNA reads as TGTGCCAGCTCGAGGGGGACCCACTTCGAGAACGGGGAGCTGTTTTTT. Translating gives CASSRGTHFENGELFF.

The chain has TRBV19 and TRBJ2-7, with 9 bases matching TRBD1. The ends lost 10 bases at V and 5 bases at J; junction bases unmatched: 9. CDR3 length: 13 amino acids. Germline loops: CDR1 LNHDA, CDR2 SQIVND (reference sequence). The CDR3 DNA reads TGTGCCACCAGGGACAGGGAGACAGACGAGCAGTACTTC. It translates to CATRDRETDEQYF. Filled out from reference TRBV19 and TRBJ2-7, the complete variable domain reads DGGITQSPKYLFRKEGQNVTLSCEQNLNHDAMYWYRQDPGQGLRLIYYSQIVNDFQKGDIAEGYSVSREKKESFPLTVTSAQKNPTAFYLCATRDRETDEQYFGPGTRLTVT.